This T cell receptor (beta chain) is from a study of vaccination effects on CD4 cells after COVID-19. Study-level points and caveats: Following vaccination, convalescents' spike-reactive clones were mostly new ones induced by the vaccine.

ViraFEST expansion of antigen-specific CD4+ T cells with viral peptide pools preceded sequencing. Scientists isolated CD4+ T cells after a roughly ten-day culture period ended. Documented for the person is a PCR-confirmed SARS-CoV-2 infection occurring between March and December 2020. Germline V gene sequence: CDR1 SGHDN, CDR2 FVKESK. The CDR3 loop spans 13 amino acids. V lost 5 bases, J lost 2 bases, and 10 bases lay in between. Here immunoSEQ multiplex PCR was the method, and the copy in TCRdb shows in-frame clones only, minus some. This sample yields approximately 40,000 clones, of which 73% are seen a single time; roughly 30% belongs to the top ten. In this sample, this clone turned up once. What it recognizes is unknown.

The chain has TRBV14 and TRBJ2-7, with a possible D match to TRBD2 (5 bases). This specimen was CD4+ T cells from PBMCs cultured with a peptide pool, taken before COVID-19 vaccination. This clonotype originated in a human donor who had a prior SARS-CoV-2 infection. The CDR3 is CASSSGNTYEQYF. In nucleotides, the CDR3 is TGTGCCAGCAGCTCCGGGAACACCTACGAGCAGTACTTC.